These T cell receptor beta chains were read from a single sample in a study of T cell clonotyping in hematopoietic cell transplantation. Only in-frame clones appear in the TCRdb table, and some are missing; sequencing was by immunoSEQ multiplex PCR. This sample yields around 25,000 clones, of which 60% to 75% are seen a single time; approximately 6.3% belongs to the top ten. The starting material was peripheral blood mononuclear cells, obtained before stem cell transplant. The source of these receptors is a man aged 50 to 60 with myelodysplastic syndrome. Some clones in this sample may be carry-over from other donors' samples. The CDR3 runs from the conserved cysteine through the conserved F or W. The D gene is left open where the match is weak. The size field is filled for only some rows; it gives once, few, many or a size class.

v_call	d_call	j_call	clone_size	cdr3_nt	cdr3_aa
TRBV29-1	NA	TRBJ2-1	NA	TGCAGCGTGCATACGTATGAGCAGTTCTTC	CSVHTYEQFF
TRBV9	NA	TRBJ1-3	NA	TGTGCCAGCAGCGGCCAATGGAGCTCTGGAAACACCATATATTTT	CASSGQWSSGNTIYF
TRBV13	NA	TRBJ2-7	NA	TGTGCCAGCAGCTTAGACGGTCCCAGGGGGGACGAGCAGTACTTC	CASSLDGPRGDEQYF
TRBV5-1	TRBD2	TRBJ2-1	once	TGCGCCAGCAGCATGGGACTAGCGGGAGGTGATGAGCAGTTCTTC	CASSMGLAGGDEQFF
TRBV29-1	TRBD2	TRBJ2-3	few	TGCAGCGTTGAGGCCAGCGGGAGACCAGATACGCAGTATTTT	CSVEASGRPDTQYF
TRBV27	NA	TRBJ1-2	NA	TGTGCCAGCAGTGCCCAGGGGTCCTATGGCTACACCTTC	CASSAQGSYGYTF
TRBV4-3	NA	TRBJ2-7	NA	TGCGCCAGCAGCCAAGATCGCGACGGGTCCTACGAGCAGTACTTC	CASSQDRDGSYEQYF
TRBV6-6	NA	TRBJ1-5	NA	TGTGCCAGCAGTCCGGACGGGTATAGCAATCAGCCCCAGCATTTT	CASSPDGYSNQPQHF
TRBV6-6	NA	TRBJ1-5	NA	TGTGCCAGCAGTTACTCCGAATATCAGCCCCAGCATTTT	CASSYSEYQPQHF
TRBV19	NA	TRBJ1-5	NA	TGTGCCAGTGAGGGGCCGGCCATGCAGCATTTT	CASEGPAMQHF
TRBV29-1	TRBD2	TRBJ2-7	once	TGCAGCGTCTCTACTAGCGGCGAGCAGTACTTC	CSVSTSGEQYF
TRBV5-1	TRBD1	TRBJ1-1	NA	TGCGCCAGCAGCTTGAACCCTCTGGGACAGGGAGGGGTCGGCACTGAAGCTTTCTTT	CASSLNPLGQGGVGTEAFF
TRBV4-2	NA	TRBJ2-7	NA	TGTGCCAGCAGCCAAGTTTTGGTACGCGGCGACTCCTACGAGCAGTACTTC	CASSQVLVRGDSYEQYF
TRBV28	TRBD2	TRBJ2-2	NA	TGTGCCAGCAGTTTCGCGGGGGGCCACGGGGAGCTGTTTTTT	CASSFAGGHGELFF
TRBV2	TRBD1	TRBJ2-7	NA	TGTGCCAGCAGTACAGGGGGCTCCTACGAGCAGTACTTC	CASSTGGSYEQYF
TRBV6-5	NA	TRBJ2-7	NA	TGTGCCAGCAGTTACGAGACAGCGTACTCCTACGAGCAGTACTTC	CASSYETAYSYEQYF
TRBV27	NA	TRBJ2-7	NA	TGTGCCAGCGGCCGCTACGAGCAGTACTTC	CASGRYEQYF
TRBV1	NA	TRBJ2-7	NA	TGCACCAGCAGCCTTCACCGGGACAGGGGGCTGTGCTGGCGCTACGAGCAGTACTTC	CTSSLHRDRGLCWRYEQYF
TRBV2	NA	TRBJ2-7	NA	TGTGCCAGAGGAGGGGCAGGGGCCTACGAGCAGTACTTC	CARGGAGAYEQYF
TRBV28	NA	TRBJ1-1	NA	TGTGCCAGCATGGAGGAGAACACTGAAGCTTTCTTT	CASMEENTEAFF
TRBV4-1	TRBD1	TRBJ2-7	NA	TGCGCCAGCAGCCAAATACCCGGACAGGTCTCCTACGAGCAGTACTTC	CASSQIPGQVSYEQYF
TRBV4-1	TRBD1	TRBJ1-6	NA	TGCGCCAGCAGCCAAGATTGGACAGGGAGGTATGGTTCACCCCTCCACTTT	CASSQDWTGRYGSPLHF
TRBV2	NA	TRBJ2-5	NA	TGTGCCAGCAGAGAGGCGGGGTACGGGGAGACCCAGTACTTC	CASREAGYGETQYF
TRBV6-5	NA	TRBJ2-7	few	TGTGCCAGCAGTCAAAACTACGAGCAGTACTTC	CASSQNYEQYF
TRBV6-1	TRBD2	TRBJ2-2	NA	TGTGCCAGCAGTGAAGCGCTAGCGGGAGGGACCGGGGAGCTGTTTTTT	CASSEALAGGTGELFF
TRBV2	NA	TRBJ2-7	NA	TGTGCCAGCAGGCTATCCGGGACACCCTACGAGCAGTACTTC	CASRLSGTPYEQYF
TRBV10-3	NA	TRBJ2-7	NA	TGTGCCATCAGGGCCCTCAGGGGAAAGGGCTACGAGCAGTACTTC	CAIRALRGKGYEQYF
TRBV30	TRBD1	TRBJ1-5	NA	TGTGCCTGGAGTGCCACGCGGGACAGGAATCAGCCCCAGCATTTT	CAWSATRDRNQPQHF
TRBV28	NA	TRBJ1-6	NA	TGTGCCAGCAGGTCTTTCCCTCAGTCACCCCTCCACTTT	CASRSFPQSPLHF
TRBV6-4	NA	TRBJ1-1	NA	TGTGCCAGCAGTGACTCGCCGAGTGGAGCCGCTTTCTTT	CASSDSPSGAAFF
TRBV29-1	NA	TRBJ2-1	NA	TGCAGCGTTGCACGAATCTATGAGCAGTTCTTC	CSVARIYEQFF
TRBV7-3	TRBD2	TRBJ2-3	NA	TGTGCCAGCAGCTTCCCTCGCGGGGGGGCCGGGGATACGCAGTATTTT	CASSFPRGGAGDTQYF
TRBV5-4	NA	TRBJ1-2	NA	TGTGCCAGCAGCTTGGTTGGCAGTCCCTATGGCTACACCTTC	CASSLVGSPYGYTF
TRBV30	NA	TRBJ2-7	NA	TGTGCCTGGAGTCCCAGGCCTTCTAATCCAGTGCAGTACTTC	CAWSPRPSNPVQYF
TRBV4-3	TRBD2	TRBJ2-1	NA	TGCGCCAGCAGCCAAGTTTCTCATAGCGGGGGGCGCTACAATGAGCAGTTCTTC	CASSQVSHSGGRYNEQFF
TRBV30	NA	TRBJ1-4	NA	TGTGCCTGGAGCGCGGGGGCGGGGAAACTGTTTTTT	CAWSAGAGKLFF
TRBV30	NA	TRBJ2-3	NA	TGTGCCCTGTGTAAAAGGGAGAGCACAGATACGCAGTATTTT	CALCKRESTDTQYF
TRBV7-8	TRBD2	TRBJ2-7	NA	TGTGCCAGCAGCTTAGGGGTGGGAGGGGTTGGCTACGAGCAGTACTTC	CASSLGVGGVGYEQYF
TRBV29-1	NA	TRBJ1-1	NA	TGCAGCGTCGGACGGGGTAGGAACACTGAAGCTTTCTTT	CSVGRGRNTEAFF
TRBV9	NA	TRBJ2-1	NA	TGTGCCAGCAGCGTAGCCGACAATGAGCAGTTCTTC	CASSVADNEQFF
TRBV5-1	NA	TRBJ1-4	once	TGCGCCAGCAGCCCGGGGGGTGAAAAACTGTTTTTT	CASSPGGEKLFF
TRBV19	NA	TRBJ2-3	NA	TGTGCCAGTAGTACGGGACTTAGTGTATGGGATTTT	CASSTGLSVWDF
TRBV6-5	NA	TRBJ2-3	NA	TGTGCCAGCAGTGCGGAGGCGCGCACAGATACGCAGTATTTT	CASSAEARTDTQYF
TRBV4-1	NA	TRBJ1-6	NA	TGCGCCAGCAGCCCAATCCCTGGACATAATTCACCCCTCCACTTT	CASSPIPGHNSPLHF
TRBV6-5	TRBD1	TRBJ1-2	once	TGTGCCAGCAGTTACACCAATCTGGACAGGTTCTATGGCTACACCTTC	CASSYTNLDRFYGYTF